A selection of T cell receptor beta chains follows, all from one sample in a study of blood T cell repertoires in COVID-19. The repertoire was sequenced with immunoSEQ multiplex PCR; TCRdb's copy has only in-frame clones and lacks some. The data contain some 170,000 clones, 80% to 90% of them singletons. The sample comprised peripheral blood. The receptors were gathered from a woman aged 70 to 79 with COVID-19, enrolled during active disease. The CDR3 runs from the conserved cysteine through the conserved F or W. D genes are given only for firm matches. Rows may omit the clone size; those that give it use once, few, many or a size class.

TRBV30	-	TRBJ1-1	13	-	CAWDAGLNTEAFF	TGTGCCTGGGATGCAGGACTAAACACTGAAGCTTTCTTT
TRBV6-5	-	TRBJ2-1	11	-	CASRRNNEQFF	TGTGCCAGCAGGAGGAACAATGAGCAGTTCTTC
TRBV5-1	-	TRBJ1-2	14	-	CASSPSGESYGYTF	TGCGCCAGCAGCCCCTCGGGGGAGAGCTATGGCTACACCTTC
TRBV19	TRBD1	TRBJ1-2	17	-	CASSIEGGQGKDYGYTF	TGTGCCAGTAGTATCGAGGGTGGACAGGGAAAGGACTATGGCTACACCTTC
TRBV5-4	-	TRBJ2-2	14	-	CASSLVIEGGELFF	TGTGCCAGCAGCTTAGTAATAGAGGGCGGGGAGCTGTTTTTT
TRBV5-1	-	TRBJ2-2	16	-	CASSLLSSGVAGELFF	TGCGCCAGCAGCTTGTTGTCCTCGGGGGTGGCTGGGGAGCTGTTTTTT
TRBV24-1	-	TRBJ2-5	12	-	CATSRGSETQYF	TGTGCCACCAGCAGAGGATCGGAGACCCAGTACTTC
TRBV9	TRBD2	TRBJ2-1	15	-	CASSVELADYNEQFF	TGTGCCAGCAGCGTAGAACTAGCGGACTACAATGAGCAGTTCTTC
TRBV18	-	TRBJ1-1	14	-	CASSPGGGRTEAFF	TGTGCCAGCTCACCCGGCGGGGGGCGCACTGAAGCTTTCTTT
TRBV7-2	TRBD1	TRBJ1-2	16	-	CASSLAPGQLNYGYTF	TGTGCCAGCAGCTTAGCTCCGGGACAGTTAAACTATGGCTACACCTTC
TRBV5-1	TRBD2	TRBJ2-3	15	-	CASSQLAASTDTQYF	TGCGCCAGCAGCCAACTAGCGGCTAGCACAGATACGCAGTATTTT
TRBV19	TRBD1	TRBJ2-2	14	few	CASSTQGAIGELFF	TGTGCCAGTAGTACCCAGGGGGCTATCGGGGAGCTGTTTTTT
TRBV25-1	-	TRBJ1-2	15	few	CASSESRGDFAGYTF	TGTGCCAGCAGTGAATCAAGGGGCGATTTCGCCGGCTACACCTTC
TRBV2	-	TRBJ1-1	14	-	CASSAQGSDTEAFF	TGTGCCAGCAGTGCCCAGGGGTCGGACACTGAAGCTTTCTTT
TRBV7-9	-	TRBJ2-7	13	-	CASSSRGGAEQYF	TGTGCCAGCAGCTCAAGGGGCGGGGCCGAGCAGTACTTC
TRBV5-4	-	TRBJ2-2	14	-	CASSLDGGIGELFF	TGTGCCAGCAGCTTGGACGGCGGGATCGGGGAGCTGTTTTTT
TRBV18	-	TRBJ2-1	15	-	CASSPNRGSYNEQFF	TGTGCCAGCTCACCAAATAGGGGCTCCTACAATGAGCAGTTCTTC
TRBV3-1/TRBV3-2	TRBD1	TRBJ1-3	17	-	CASSQELWTGSGNTIYF	TGTGCCAGCAGCCAAGAACTATGGACAGGCTCTGGAAACACCATATATTTT
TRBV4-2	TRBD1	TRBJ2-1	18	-	CASSHGSGQALEYNEQFF	TGTGCCAGCAGCCACGGTTCGGGACAGGCCCTGGAGTACAATGAGCAGTTCTTC
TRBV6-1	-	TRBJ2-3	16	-	CASSESSLPPGDTQYF	TGTGCCAGCAGTGAAAGTTCCCTCCCGCCGGGGGATACGCAGTATTTT
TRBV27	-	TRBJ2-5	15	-	CASKGGESVVETQYF	TGTGCCAGCAAGGGAGGCGAGTCGGTAGTGGAGACCCAGTACTTC
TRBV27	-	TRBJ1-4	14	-	CASSLIGGREKLFF	TGTGCCAGCAGTTTAATAGGCGGCCGGGAAAAACTGTTTTTT
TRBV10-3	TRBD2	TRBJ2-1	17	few	CAISDFSRSGPDNEQFF	TGTGCCATCAGTGATTTTTCCCGTAGCGGGCCGGACAATGAGCAGTTCTTC
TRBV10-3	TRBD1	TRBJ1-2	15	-	CAISEPRTGTGGYTF	TGTGCCATCAGTGAGCCGAGGACAGGGACCGGGGGCTACACCTTC
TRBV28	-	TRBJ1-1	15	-	CASSLEVVMNTEAFF	TGTGCCAGCAGTTTGGAGGTGGTAATGAACACTGAAGCTTTCTTT
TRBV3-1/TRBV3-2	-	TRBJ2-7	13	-	CASSQGGGDEQYF	TGTGCCAGCAGCCAAGGAGGGGGGGACGAGCAGTACTTC
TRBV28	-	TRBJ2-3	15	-	CASSLLIGSTDTQYF	TGTGCCAGCAGTTTATTGATCGGTAGCACAGATACGCAGTATTTT
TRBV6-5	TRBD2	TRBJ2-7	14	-	CASSQAGALYEQYF	TGTGCCAGCAGCCAAGCGGGAGCACTCTACGAGCAGTACTTC
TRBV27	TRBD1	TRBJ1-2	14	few	CASSQTTGGGGYTF	TGTGCCAGCAGCCAAACCACAGGGGGAGGCGGCTACACCTTC
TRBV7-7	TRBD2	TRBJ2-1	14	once	CASSLASGYNEQFF	TGTGCTAGCAGCTTAGCTAGCGGTTACAATGAGCAGTTCTTC
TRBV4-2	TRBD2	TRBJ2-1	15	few	CASSRRLAGDNEQFF	TGTGCCAGCAGCCGACGACTAGCGGGAGACAATGAGCAGTTCTTC
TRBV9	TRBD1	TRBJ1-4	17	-	CASSESLRGTGREKLFF	TGTGCCAGCAGCGAAAGCCTAAGGGGGACAGGGCGGGAAAAACTGTTTTTT
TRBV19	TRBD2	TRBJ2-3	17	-	CASSSLGLAGRTDTQYF	TGTGCCAGTAGTTCCCTCGGACTAGCGGGACGCACAGATACGCAGTATTTT
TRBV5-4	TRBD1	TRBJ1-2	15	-	CASSYPGTGGSGYTF	TGTGCCAGCAGCTACCCCGGGACAGGGGGCTCTGGCTACACCTTC
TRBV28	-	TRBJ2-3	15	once	CASTPTAGSTDTQYF	TGTGCCAGCACTCCCACGGCAGGGAGCACAGATACGCAGTATTTT
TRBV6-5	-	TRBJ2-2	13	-	CASTGYSAGELFF	TGTGCCAGCACGGGGTATTCCGCCGGGGAGCTGTTTTTT
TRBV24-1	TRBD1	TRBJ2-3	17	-	CATSETRTGGMSDTQYF	TGTGCCACCAGTGAGACCCGGACAGGGGGCATGTCAGATACGCAGTATTTT
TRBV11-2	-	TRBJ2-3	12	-	CASSGQGDTQYF	TGTGCCAGCAGCGGTCAGGGAGATACGCAGTATTTT
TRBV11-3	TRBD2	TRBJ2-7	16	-	CASSFLGTSDSYEQYF	TGTGCCAGCAGCTTTTTAGGGACTAGCGACTCCTACGAGCAGTACTTC
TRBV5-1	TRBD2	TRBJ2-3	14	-	CASQLATRTDTQYF	TGCGCCAGCCAACTAGCGACCCGCACAGATACGCAGTATTTT
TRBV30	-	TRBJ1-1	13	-	CAWSVQGNTEAFF	TGTGCCTGGAGTGTACAGGGGAACACTGAAGCTTTCTTT
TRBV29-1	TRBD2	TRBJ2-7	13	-	CSVRRERSYEQYF	TGCAGCGTTCGGCGGGAGAGATCCTACGAGCAGTACTTC
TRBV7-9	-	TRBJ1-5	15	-	CASSLGGTGNQPQHF	TGTGCCAGCAGCTTAGGAGGAACGGGCAATCAGCCCCAGCATTTT
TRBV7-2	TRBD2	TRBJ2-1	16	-	CASSQTPGLAGNEQFF	TGTGCCAGCAGCCAGACTCCGGGACTAGCGGGAAATGAGCAGTTCTTC
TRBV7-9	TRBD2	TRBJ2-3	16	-	CASSRGLAESTDTQYF	TGTGCCAGCAGCCGTGGACTAGCAGAAAGCACAGATACGCAGTATTTT
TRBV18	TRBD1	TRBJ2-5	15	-	CASSPTGVNQETQYF	TGTGCCAGCTCACCAACAGGGGTGAATCAAGAGACCCAGTACTTC
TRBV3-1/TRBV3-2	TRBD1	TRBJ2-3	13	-	CASSDNRGDTQYF	TGTGCCAGCAGCGACAACAGGGGAGATACGCAGTATTTT
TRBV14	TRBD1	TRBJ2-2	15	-	CASSPGQGMAGELFF	TGTGCCAGCAGCCCGGGACAGGGGATGGCCGGGGAGCTGTTTTTT
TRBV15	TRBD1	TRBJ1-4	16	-	CATSRDPTGGSEKLFF	TGTGCCACCAGCAGAGATCCGACAGGGGGGAGTGAAAAACTGTTTTTT
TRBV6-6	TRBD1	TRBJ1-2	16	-	CASSYTTLGTGDGYTF	TGTGCCAGCAGTTACACAACCCTCGGGACAGGGGACGGCTACACCTTC
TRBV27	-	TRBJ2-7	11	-	CASRQSHEQYF	TGTGCCAGCAGACAGTCCCACGAGCAGTACTTC
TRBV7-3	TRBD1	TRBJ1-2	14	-	CASSSQGADYGYTF	TGTGCCAGCAGTAGTCAGGGGGCTGACTATGGCTACACCTTC
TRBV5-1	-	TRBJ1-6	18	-	CASSLYGPPELYNSPLHF	TGCGCCAGCAGCTTGTACGGTCCACCTGAACTTTATAATTCACCCCTCCACTTT
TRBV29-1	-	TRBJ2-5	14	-	CSVVFRGSQETQYF	TGCAGCGTAGTCTTCAGGGGCTCCCAAGAGACCCAGTACTTC